This TCR beta chain is from a study of long-term antiretroviral therapy in people with HIV. Notes on the study in general: Data on ART adherence, viral resistance or therapy changes were unavailable. Someone took the blood between the mid-2000s and the late 2010s, maybe while older ART regimens were in use.

Each donor had at least one pre-ART and at least two post-ART PBMC samples. The CDR3 is 17 amino acids. V lost 4 bases and J lost 4; bases outside the gene matches: 11. Germline V CDR1 and CDR2: SGDLS, YYNGEE. The run of the v3.0 immunoSEQ assay was at survey level. Clones were read by immunoSEQ multiplex PCR, and TCRdb kept only the in-frame ones, dropping some. The sample includes some 30,000 clones, roughly 98% of them seen just once. A note on this clone: Its antigen is as yet unknown.

The clonotype was recovered from a man in his thirties or forties with HIV. Sequenced material: unsorted PBMCs, taken 7.6 years after starting antiretroviral therapy. The gene calls are TRBV9 and TRBJ2-2; 9 bases agree with TRBD2. CDR3: CASSLEIAGESTGELFF. Written as DNA, the CDR3 is TGTGCCAGCAGCCTCGAAATAGCGGGAGAGTCCACCGGGGAGCTGTTTTTT.